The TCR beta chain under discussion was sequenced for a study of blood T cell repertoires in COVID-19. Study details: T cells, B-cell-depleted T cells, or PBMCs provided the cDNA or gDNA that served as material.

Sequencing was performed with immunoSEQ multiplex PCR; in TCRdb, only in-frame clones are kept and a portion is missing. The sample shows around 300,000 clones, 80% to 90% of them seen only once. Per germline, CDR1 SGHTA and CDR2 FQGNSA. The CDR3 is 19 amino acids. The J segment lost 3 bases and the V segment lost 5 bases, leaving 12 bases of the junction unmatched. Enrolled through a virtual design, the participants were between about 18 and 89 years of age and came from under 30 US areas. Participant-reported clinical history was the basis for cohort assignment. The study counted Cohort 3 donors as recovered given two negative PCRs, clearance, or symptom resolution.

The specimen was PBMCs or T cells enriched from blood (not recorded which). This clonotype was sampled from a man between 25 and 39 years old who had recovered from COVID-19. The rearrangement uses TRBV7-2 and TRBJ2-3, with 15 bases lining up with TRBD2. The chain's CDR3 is CASSTRGLAGGRITDTQYF. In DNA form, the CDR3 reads TGTGCCAGCAGCACGCGGGGACTAGCGGGGGGAAGGATTACAGATACGCAGTATTTT.